This T cell receptor beta chain was identified in a study of OX40 agonist ivuxolimab in advanced cancers. Clones were sequenced by immunoSEQ multiplex PCR, and TCRdb holds only the in-frame ones, with some missing. Of tens of thousands of clones in the sample, about 94% were seen once. This clonotype originated in an adult with an advanced solid tumor such as melanoma, head and neck, liver or kidney cancer. Material: CD4+ or CD8+ T cells sorted from blood, obtained in a trial of the OX40 agonist ivuxolimab.

The CDR3 loop is CASSFSGSPLHF. CDR3 nucleotides: TGTGCCAGCAGCTTTTCGGGATCACCCCTCCACTTT. This chain links TRBV13 with TRBJ1-6, with D unclear. This CDR3 region has 12 residues. The germline CDR1 and CDR2 sequences are PRHDT and FYEKMQ (reference sequence). Trimming pared 3 bases from V and 10 bases from J, leaving 7 bases between.